The clone carrying this TCR beta chain was found a few times. This CDR3 comprises 15 residues. Trimming pared 3 bases from V and 8 bases from J, leaving 17 bases between. Germline V gives CDR1 LNHDA, CDR2 SQIVND (reference sequence). Constant-region reverse primers amplified full-length variable regions, followed by semi-nested Nested Universal Primer A PCR. TCRdb used MiXCR to reprocess the 5' RACE reads, holding one entry per CDR3 protein. Of about 40,000 distinct CDR3 sequences listed, approximately 20% are singletons. The gene calls are TRBV19 and TRBJ2-1; a weak D match, TRBD1 (7 bases). The sequence was collected from a female donor with breast cancer. Sequenced material: naive CD4+ T cells sorted from a lymph node. Described subset: naive CD4+ T cells, CD4+CD45RA+CD25-. The CDR3 DNA reads TGTGCCAGTAGTATCGGAGGTCAGGGGGGCGATGAGCAGTTCTTC. Translated: CASSIGGQGGDEQFF.